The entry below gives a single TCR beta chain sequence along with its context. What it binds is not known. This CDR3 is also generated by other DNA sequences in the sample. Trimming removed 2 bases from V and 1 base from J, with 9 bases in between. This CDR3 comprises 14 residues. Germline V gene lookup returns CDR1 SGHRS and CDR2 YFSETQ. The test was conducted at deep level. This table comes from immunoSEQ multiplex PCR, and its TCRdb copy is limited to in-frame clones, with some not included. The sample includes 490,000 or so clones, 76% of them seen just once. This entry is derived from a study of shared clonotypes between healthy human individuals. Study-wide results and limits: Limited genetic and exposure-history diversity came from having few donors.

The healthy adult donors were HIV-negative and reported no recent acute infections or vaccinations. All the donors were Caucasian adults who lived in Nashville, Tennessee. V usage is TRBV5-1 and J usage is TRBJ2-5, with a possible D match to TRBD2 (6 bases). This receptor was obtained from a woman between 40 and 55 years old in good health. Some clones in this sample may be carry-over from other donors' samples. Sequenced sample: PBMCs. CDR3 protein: CASSFSGVQETQYF. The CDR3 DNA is TGCGCCAGCAGCTTCTCGGGGGTCCAAGAGACCCAGTACTTC.